The entry that follows covers one TCR beta chain sequence. This entry comes from a study of shared clonotypes between healthy human individuals. CDR1 and CDR2 from the germline V gene are LGHNA and YNFKEQ. V shed 2 bases and J 2 bases; nucleotides not matched to a gene: 7. The CDR3 consists of 16 residues. Method: immunoSEQ multiplex PCR; TCRdb's copy keeps in-frame clones and lacks some. Among 400,000 to 600,000 clones listed, 75% to 80% were seen once. The chain uses TRBV4-2 and TRBJ1-2, with 8 bases that match TRBD1. The material sequenced was PBMCs. The sequence was obtained from a woman aged 40-49 years in good health. Some clones in this sample may be carry-over from other donors' samples. DNA for the CDR3: TGTGCCAGCAGCCAACCAACCAGGGGGCCCAACTATGGCTACACCTTC. Amino acid sequence: CASSQPTRGPNYGYTF.